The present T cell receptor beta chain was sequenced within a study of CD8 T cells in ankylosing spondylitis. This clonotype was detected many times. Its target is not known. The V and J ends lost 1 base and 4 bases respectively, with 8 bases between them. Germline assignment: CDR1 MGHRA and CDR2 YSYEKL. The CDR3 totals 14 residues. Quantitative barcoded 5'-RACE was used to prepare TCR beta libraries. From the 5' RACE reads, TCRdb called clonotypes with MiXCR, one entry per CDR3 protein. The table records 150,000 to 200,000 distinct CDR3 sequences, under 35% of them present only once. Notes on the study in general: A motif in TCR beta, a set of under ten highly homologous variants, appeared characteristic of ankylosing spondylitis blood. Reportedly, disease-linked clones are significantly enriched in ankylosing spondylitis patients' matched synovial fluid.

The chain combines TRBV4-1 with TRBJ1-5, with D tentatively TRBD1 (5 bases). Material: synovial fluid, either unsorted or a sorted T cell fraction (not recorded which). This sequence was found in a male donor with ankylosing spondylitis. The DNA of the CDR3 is TGCGCCAGCAGCCAAGTGGGGGGAAATCAGCCCCAGCATTTT. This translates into CASSQVGGNQPQHF.